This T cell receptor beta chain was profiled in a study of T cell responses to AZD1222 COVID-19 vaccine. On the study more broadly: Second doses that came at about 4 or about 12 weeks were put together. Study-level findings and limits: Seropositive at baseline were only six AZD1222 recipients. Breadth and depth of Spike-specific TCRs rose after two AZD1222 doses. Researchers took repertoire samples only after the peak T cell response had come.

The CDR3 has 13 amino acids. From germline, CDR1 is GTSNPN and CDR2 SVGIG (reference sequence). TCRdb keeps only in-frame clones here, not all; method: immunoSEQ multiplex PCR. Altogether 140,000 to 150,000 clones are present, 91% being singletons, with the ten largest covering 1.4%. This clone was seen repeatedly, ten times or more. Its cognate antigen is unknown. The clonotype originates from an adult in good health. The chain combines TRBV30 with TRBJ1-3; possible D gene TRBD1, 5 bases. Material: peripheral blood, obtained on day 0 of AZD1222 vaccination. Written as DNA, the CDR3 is TGTGCACGGAGGCAGGGCGGAGGAAACACCATATATTTT. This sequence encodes CARRQGGGNTIYF.